The 32 T cell receptor beta chains below all came from one sample that was sequenced in a study of T cells in Graves' hyperthyroidism and ophthalmopathy. Amplification of TCR beta CDR3 regions used RNA as the template. Researchers ran a first-round RT-PCR on the TCR CDR3 using the HTBI primer set. TCRdb ran MiXCR on the multiplex PCR reads and lists one entry per CDR3 protein. The sample yields a few hundred thousand distinct CDR3 sequences, just under 15% seen once. Material for sequencing was blood. The receptors stem from a woman in her twenties or thirties with Graves' hyperthyroidism.

This chain joins TRBV11-3 and TRBJ2-1; the match to TRBD2 covers 7 bases. Germline assignment: CDR1 SGHNT and CDR2 YENEEA. The CDR3 has 18 residues. The V segment lost 4 bases and the J segment 5 bases; nucleotides outside the gene matches: 17. The CDR3 coding sequence is TGTGCCAGCAGCTCCCAAACCAAATGGCGGGGGTCTGACAATGAGCAGTTCTTC. Protein: CASSSQTKWRGSDNEQFF. The full variable domain, with the rest looked up from reference TRBV11-3 and TRBJ2-1, is EAGVVQSPRYKIIEKKQPVAFWCNPISGHNTLYWYLQNLGQGPELLIRYENEEAVDDSQLPKDRFSAERLKGVDSTLKIQPAELGDSAVYLCASSSQTKWRGSDNEQFFGPGTRLTVL.

This clonotype was counted many times. The chain couples TRBV18 to TRBJ1-5, with D maybe TRBD1 (6 bases). This CDR3 contains 14 residues. Trimming cost V 3 bases and J 6 bases, with 12 bases left between them. Germline CDR1 is KGHSH and CDR2 is LQKENI. The CDR3 protein is CASSPGLGGQPQHF. The CDR3 bases are TGTGCCAGCTCACCGGGCTTAGGGGGTCAGCCCCAGCATTTT.

Many counts were recorded for this clonotype. The chain combines TRBV11-3 with TRBJ1-4; the D is unclear. This CDR3 is 17 amino acids long. CDR1 and CDR2 from the germline V gene are SGHNT and YENEEA. Trimming removed 1 base from V and 2 bases from J, with 14 bases in between. CDR3 sequence reads: CASSLVTRWPTNEKLFF. CDR3 DNA sequence: TGTGCCAGCAGCTTAGTCACGAGGTGGCCTACTAATGAAAAACTGTTTTTT. Using reference TRBV11-3 and TRBJ1-4 for the parts outside the CDR3, the full variable domain is EAGVVQSPRYKIIEKKQPVAFWCNPISGHNTLYWYLQNLGQGPELLIRYENEEAVDDSQLPKDRFSAERLKGVDSTLKIQPAELGDSAVYLCASSLVTRWPTNEKLFFGSGTQLSVL.

This clonotype was seen ten or more times. The rearrangement joins TRBV7-6 to TRBJ2-2, with a weak D call TRBD1 (5 bases). V was shortened by 2 bases and J by 5 bases, with 9 bases between the two germline ends. In germline, CDR1 is SGHVS, CDR2 FNYEAQ. CDR3 length equals 14 residues. The CDR3 DNA is TGTGCCAGCAGCTTAATTCAGGGAACCGGGGAGCTGTTTTTT. This codes for CASSLIQGTGELFF.

This clonotype has a count of ten or more. The chain couples TRBV18 to TRBJ1-1; D possibly corresponds to TRBD1 (5 bases). The CDR3 loop spans 16 amino acids. Trimming cost V 3 bases and J 2 bases, with 16 bases left between them. Germline V gene data show CDR1 as KGHSH and CDR2 as LQKENI. Written as DNA, the CDR3 is TGTGCCAGCTCACCCCCTATGACACAGGTTAACACTGAAGCTTTCTTT. Its protein product is CASSPPMTQVNTEAFF.

This clonotype was counted at least ten times. This sequence joins TRBV18 and TRBJ2-1; TRBD2 matches 15 bases. CDR1 and CDR2 from the germline V gene are KGHSH and LQKENI. With 4 bases clipped from V and 12 bases from J, the junction kept 7 bases outside the gene matches. This CDR3 region has 15 residues. CDR3 in DNA: TGTGCCAGCTCACTGGGACTAGCGGGAGGTCAGACGCAGTTCTTC. It encodes CASSLGLAGGQTQFF.

This clonotype was detected a few times. The CDR3 loop is CASSLPSKNTGELFF. CDR3 DNA: TGTGCCAGCAGCTTACCATCCAAGAACACCGGGGAGCTGTTTTTT. The V call is TRBV13, the J call TRBJ2-2; D uncertain. The ends were cut back, 2 bases at V and 1 base at J, with 8 bases in the middle. The CDR3 is 15 residues long. CDR1 PRHDT and CDR2 FYEKMQ come from the germline V gene (reference sequence).

This clonotype was observed at least ten times. The rearrangement uses TRBV5-1 and TRBJ1-1; 8 bases agree with TRBD1. Trimming cost V 4 bases and J 5 bases; bases outside gene matches: 10. The CDR3 is 15 amino acids. From germline, CDR1 is SGHRS and CDR2 YFSETQ. Written as DNA, the CDR3 is TGCGCCAGCAGCAACGCCGTTCGGGACAGGACTGAAGCTTTCTTT. Protein product: CASSNAVRDRTEAFF.

This clonotype was seen at least ten times. The rearrangement joins TRBV6-1 to TRBJ2-5; TRBD1 might be the D (6 bases). V lost 6 bases and J lost 5, with 10 bases in between. Germline assignment: CDR1 MNHNS and CDR2 SASEGT. This CDR3 is built from 12 residues. The CDR3 is CASSGQWETQYF. Written as DNA, the CDR3 is TGTGCCAGCAGCGGACAGTGGGAGACCCAGTACTTC.

As concerns this clonotype: A clone one base away is much larger, so this may be a read error. The chain links TRBV24-1 to TRBJ2-7, with 12 nucleotides matching TRBD2. Germline loops: CDR1 KGHDR, CDR2 SFDVKD. The CDR3 spans 16 residues. J gave up 5 bases and V 4 bases, and 8 bases lay outside the gene matches. DNA for the CDR3: TGTGCCACCAGTGAGGCTAGCGGGAGGGCTTACCACGAGCAGTACTTC. This translates into CATSEASGRAYHEQYF.

There are many counts of this clonotype. The chain employs TRBV3-1 and TRBJ2-1; 7 nucleotides agree with TRBD1. J was trimmed by 6 bases and V by 3 bases; bases with no gene match: 5. Germline V gene lookup returns CDR1 LGHDT and CDR2 YNNKEL (reference sequence). The CDR3 sequence is 14 residues long. The CDR3 region has the DNA TGTGCCAGCAGCCATGTTACAGGGGCCAATGAGCAGTTCTTC. It yields the protein CASSHVTGANEQFF.

Many counts were recorded for this clonotype. The genes are TRBV20-1 and TRBJ1-1; tentative D call: TRBD1 (5 bases). This CDR3 region has 14 residues. V was cut by 3 bases and J by 1 base, with 12 bases left in between. Per germline, CDR1 DFQATT and CDR2 SNEGSKA (reference sequence). The CDR3 spells CSARPGTQNTEAFF. CDR3 bases: TGCAGTGCTAGGCCAGGGACGCAGAACACTGAAGCTTTCTTT.

The V call is TRBV11-3, the J call TRBJ2-7, with a possible D match to TRBD1 (6 bases). The CDR3 contains 14 residues. With 4 bases removed from V and 3 bases from J, the gap between germline ends came to 13 bases. Germline V gene data show CDR1 as SGHNT and CDR2 as YENEEA. The CDR3 DNA reads as TGTGCCAGCAGCTCGACAGGACTGGGCTACGAGCAGTACTTC. Its translation: CASSSTGLGYEQYF. Variable domain in full (rest from reference TRBV11-3 and TRBJ2-7): EAGVVQSPRYKIIEKKQPVAFWCNPISGHNTLYWYLQNLGQGPELLIRYENEEAVDDSQLPKDRFSAERLKGVDSTLKIQPAELGDSAVYLCASSSTGLGYEQYFGPGTRLTVT.

In this sample, this clonotype turned up many times. J is TRBJ1-4 and V is TRBV3-1; D is ambiguous. CDR1 is LGHDT and CDR2 is YNNKEL in the germline V gene (reference sequence). V lost 1 base and J lost 0, with 6 bases in between. The CDR3 is made up of 15 amino acids. For the CDR3, the DNA is TGTGCCAGCAGCCAAGCACTGGCAACTAATGAAAAACTGTTTTTT. Translating it yields CASSQALATNEKLFF.

The table lists this clonotype with many counts. The chain has TRBV7-2 and TRBJ1-5; 10 nucleotides agree with TRBD1. The CDR3 covers 15 residues. V shed 4 bases, J shed 7 bases, and the junction held 7 bases outside the gene matches. The germline CDR1 and CDR2 sequences are SGHTA and FQGNSA. The CDR3 spells CASSYTGTGAQPQHF. CDR3 coding DNA: TGTGCCAGCAGCTATACCGGGACAGGGGCCCAGCCCCAGCATTTT.

This clonotype was seen repeatedly, ten times or more. The V gene is TRBV28, the J gene TRBJ2-3, with unresolved D. V lost 0 bases and J 3 bases, leaving 10 bases between the germline ends. CDR1 MDHEN and CDR2 SYDVKM come from the germline V gene. This CDR3 is 15 amino acids long. The CDR3 DNA is TGTGCCAGCAGTTTATGGGCCCTAGGAACAGATACGCAGTATTTT. Its translation is CASSLWALGTDTQYF. The full variable domain, with the rest looked up from reference TRBV28 and TRBJ2-3, is DVKVTQSSRYLVKRTGEKVFLECVQDMDHENMFWYRQDPGLGLRLIYFSYDVKMKEKGDIPEGYSVSREKKERFSLILESASTNQTSMYLCASSLWALGTDTQYFGPGTRLTVL.

This clonotype was observed a handful of times. The genes are TRBV5-1 and TRBJ2-5, with 7 nucleotides matching TRBD2. Germline V gene data show CDR1 as SGHRS and CDR2 as YFSETQ. With 0 bases clipped from V and 2 bases from J, the junction kept 7 bases outside the gene matches. This CDR3 region has 16 residues. The DNA of the CDR3 is TGCGCCAGCAGCTTGGTCCCTAGCGGAAAACAAGAGACCCAGTACTTC. It is translated as CASSLVPSGKQETQYF. The full variable domain, its missing parts supplied by reference TRBV5-1 and TRBJ2-5, is KAGVTQTPRYLIKTRGQQVTLSCSPISGHRSVSWYQQTPGQGLQFLFEYFSETQRNKGNFPGRFSGRQFSNSRSEMNVSTLELGDSALYLCASSLVPSGKQETQYFGPGTRLLVL.

The V and J genes are TRBV7-9 and TRBJ1-3; D is possibly TRBD1 (6 bases). Germline V gives CDR1 SEHNR, CDR2 FQNEAQ (reference sequence). This CDR3 comprises 14 residues. V lost 5 bases, J lost 4 bases, and 12 bases lay in between. The CDR3 sequence: CASSPRGAGNTIYF. CDR3 in DNA: TGTGCCAGCAGCCCAAGGGGGGCCGGAAACACCATATATTTT. Filled out from reference TRBV7-9 and TRBJ1-3, the complete variable domain reads DTGVSQNPRHKITKRGQNVTFRCDPISEHNRLYWYRQTLGQGPEFLTYFQNEAQLEKSRLLSDRFSAERPKGSFSTLEIQRTEQGDSAMYLCASSPRGAGNTIYFGEGSWLTVV.

The table lists this clonotype with many counts. The chain recombines TRBV28 with TRBJ1-6; 9 nucleotides line up with TRBD1. With 4 bases clipped from V and 3 bases from J, the junction kept 7 bases outside the gene matches. The CDR3 extends over 17 amino acids. CDR1 and CDR2 (germline): MDHEN, SYDVKM. The CDR3 DNA follows: TGTGCCAGCAGTTCGGACAGGGGTCGGGGCTATAATTCACCCCTCCACTTT. Protein product: CASSSDRGRGYNSPLHF. The full variable domain, completed using reference TRBV28 and TRBJ1-6, is DVKVTQSSRYLVKRTGEKVFLECVQDMDHENMFWYRQDPGLGLRLIYFSYDVKMKEKGDIPEGYSVSREKKERFSLILESASTNQTSMYLCASSSDRGRGYNSPLHFGNGTRLTVT.

At least ten counts were recorded for this clonotype. The chain links TRBV20-1 to TRBJ2-1; perhaps D is TRBD1 or TRBD2 (5 bases each). The CDR3 runs to 15 residues. V lost 4 bases to trimming and J lost 1 base, with 14 bases between them. Germline V gene sequence: CDR1 DFQATT, CDR2 SNEGSKA (reference sequence). CDR3 sequence: CSATSGPLSYNEQFF. The CDR3 DNA sequence: TGCAGTGCTACCTCGGGACCCCTATCCTACAATGAGCAGTTCTTC.

This clonotype was recorded at least ten times. The genes are TRBV30 and TRBJ1-1; D is uncertain. The germline V gene encodes CDR1 GTSNPN and CDR2 SVGIG (reference sequence). The CDR3 has 12 residues. Trimming left V 5 bases short and J 4 bases short, with 11 bases between. DNA of the CDR3: TGTGCCTGGGCGCAAGACTCCACTGAAGCTTTCTTT. Its protein is CAWAQDSTEAFF.

This clonotype has ten or more counts. J is TRBJ2-3 and V is TRBV27; 7 positions agree with TRBD2. The CDR3 is made up of 14 amino acids. CDR1 MNHEY and CDR2 SMNVEV come from the germline V gene (reference sequence). J lost 4 bases, V lost 8 bases, and 9 bases had no gene match. The CDR3 region is CASSIGGVADTQYF. For the CDR3, the DNA is TGTGCCAGCTCGATTGGGGGGGTGGCAGATACGCAGTATTTT.

As to this clonotype: A much larger clone sits a single nucleotide away, making a read error possible. The rearrangement joins TRBV20-1 to TRBJ2-1; TRBD2 matches at 7 bases. The closer fit of TRBJ2-7 to the DNA end suggests the J call may be wrong. Germline assignment: CDR1 DFQATT and CDR2 SNEGSKA (reference sequence). This CDR3 comprises 14 residues. The CDR3 sequence: CSASWASGYNEQYF. The CDR3, as DNA: TGCAGTGCTAGTTGGGCTAGCGGCTACAATGAGCAGTACTTC.

This clonotype appeared many times. V is TRBV3-1 and J is TRBJ1-2, with D possibly being TRBD1 (5 bases). Trimming shortened V by 0 bases and J by 6 bases, and 11 bases separated the two germline ends. The V gene's germline CDR1 is LGHDT and CDR2 YNNKEL (reference sequence). The CDR3 loop spans 14 amino acids. CDR3 sequence: CASSQELGTDGYTF. The CDR3 DNA sequence: TGTGCCAGCAGCCAAGAGCTGGGGACGGATGGCTACACCTTC.

V gene TRBV20-1 combines with J gene TRBJ2-1, with TRBD2 matching over 10 bases. V gave up 3 bases and J gave up 7 bases; unmatched junction bases: 6. The CDR3 runs 14 residues. Germline V gene data show CDR1 as DFQATT and CDR2 as SNEGSKA (reference sequence). The CDR3 DNA follows: TGCAGTGCTAGGGCCCTAGCGGGAGTTAATGAGCAGTTCTTC. Translated, it gives CSARALAGVNEQFF.

In this sample, this clonotype turned up many times. The chain combines TRBV2 with TRBJ2-2; D gene ambiguous. Germline CDR1 SNHLY, CDR2 FYNNEI. Deletions cut 1 base from V and 0 bases from J, with 12 bases between. This CDR3 has 17 amino acids. CDR3: CASSEDRASSNTGELFF. In nucleotides, the CDR3 is TGTGCCAGCAGTGAAGATAGGGCCAGTTCGAACACCGGGGAGCTGTTTTTT.

The chain combines TRBV19 with TRBJ2-7; 7 bases match TRBD2. The CDR3 is 13 residues long. V trimming: 6 bases; J trimming: 3 bases; junction bases outside the gene matches: 5. Germline CDR1 and CDR2: LNHDA and SQIVND (reference sequence). The CDR3 DNA reads TGTGCCAGTAGGAAGGGAGGGAGCTACGAGCAGTACTTC. Its translation: CASRKGGSYEQYF.

The genes are TRBV6-2 or TRBV6-3 and TRBJ2-4; 8 bases line up with TRBD1. V lost 4 bases, J lost 3 bases, and 8 bases stayed unmatched. CDR3 length: 16 residues. Germline-derived CDR1 and CDR2 are MNHEY and SVGEGT. CDR3 nucleotide sequence: TGTGCCAGCAGTTTCAGGGGGCTTTATGGCAAAAACATTCAGTACTTC. This gives the protein CASSFRGLYGKNIQYF.

The rearrangement joins TRBV30 to TRBJ2-3; the match to TRBD2 covers 7 bases. This CDR3 has 15 residues. The J segment lost 0 bases and the V segment lost 2 bases, leaving 5 bases of the junction unmatched. Germline CDR1 and CDR2: GTSNPN and SVGIG (reference sequence). The DNA for the CDR3 is TGTGCCTGGAGTTCTCTAGCGGATAGCACAGATACGCAGTATTTT. Translating it yields CAWSSLADSTDTQYF.

This clonotype was counted at least ten times. The V gene is TRBV18, the J gene TRBJ1-1; 7 bases agree with TRBD1. Germline values: CDR1 KGHSH, CDR2 LQKENI. The CDR3 length is 14 residues. The V and J ends lost 3 bases and 0 bases, in that order; junction bases with no gene match: 1. The CDR3 spells CASSPTGLNTEAFF. The CDR3 coding sequence is TGTGCCAGCTCACCGACAGGGCTGAACACTGAAGCTTTCTTT.

A word on this clonotype: One junction end disagrees with the germline gene, perhaps due to a read error. The V call is TRBV20-1, the J call TRBJ2-1; D is ambiguous. Germline values: CDR1 DFQATT, CDR2 SNEGSKA (reference sequence). This CDR3 comprises 12 residues. The CDR3 reads CSASLSPDERFF. The DNA of the CDR3 is TGCAGTGCTAGTCTGAGTCCGGATGAGCGGTTCTTC.

This clonotype was counted at least ten times. This chain connects TRBV13 to TRBJ2-7; D is unresolved. The CDR3 has 14 residues. The germline V and J ends were trimmed by 5 bases and 5 bases, with 16 bases remaining between them. Germline CDR1 and CDR2: PRHDT and FYEKMQ (reference sequence). CDR3 loop: CASSPRPSPDEQYF. DNA for the CDR3: TGTGCCAGCAGCCCTCGCCCATCGCCCGACGAGCAGTACTTC.